This paragraph covers one T cell receptor (beta chain) sequence. Its antigen remains unknown. The sample belongs to a study of T cell responses to AZD1222 COVID-19 vaccine. Study findings and constraints: AZD1222 recipients seropositive at baseline numbered only six or seven. Spike-specific TCR breadth and depth grew following two AZD1222 doses. Close to half of spike-specific TCRs reportedly recognize unmutated variant regions. The sample set comprised mostly white British donors with more females, and clonal diversity was possibly underestimated.

This CDR3 contains 18 residues. Germline CDR1 reads MNHEY; CDR2 reads SVGEGT. The V and J ends lost 4 bases and 11 bases, in that order; junction bases with no gene match: 24. Some clones are missing from TCRdb's copy, which holds only in-frame ones; the method was immunoSEQ multiplex PCR. The sample includes more than 150,000 clones, approximately 86% of them seen just once. The sequence was obtained from an adult who had recovered from COVID-19. V and J are TRBV6-2 or TRBV6-3 and TRBJ1-1, with 8 bases aligning to TRBD1. Sequenced material: peripheral blood, taken after recovery from COVID-19. The CDR3 sequence: CASSFIQGTGRGIEWAFF. The CDR3 DNA is TGTGCCAGCAGTTTCATACAAGGGACAGGCAGGGGGATAGAGTGGGCTTTCTTT.